One sample yielded the 29 T cell receptor beta chains listed below, sequenced in a study of cytomegalovirus exposure and HLA in healthy donors. The PCR employed 60 Vbeta primers together with 13 Jbeta primers. Clones were read by immunoSEQ multiplex PCR, and TCRdb kept only the in-frame ones, dropping some. There are approximately 140,000 clones in the sample; around 77% occur only once, and 0.94% lies in the top ten. Sequenced sample: PBMCs. All receptors come from a woman between 55 and 75 years old in good health and CMV-seronegative.

In DNA, the CDR3 is TGTGCCAGCAGGGACAGCTATCTCTCTGGAAACACCATATATTTT. Translation gives CASRDSYLSGNTIYF. The genes are TRBV19 and TRBJ1-3; 7 nucleotides align to TRBD1. Germline CDR1 is LNHDA and CDR2 is SQIVND (reference sequence). After removal of 9 bases from V and 0 bases from J, the junction contained 8 bases not matched to a gene. The length of the CDR3 is 15 residues.

The chain combines TRBV15 with TRBJ1-5, with 8 bases matching TRBD1. This CDR3 is 17 amino acids long. V lost 1 base to trimming and J lost 8 bases; unmatched junction nucleotides: 13. Germline V gene lookup returns CDR1 LNHNV and CDR2 YYDKDF (reference sequence). The CDR3 loop is CATSRVRGTGASEPQHF. The CDR3 DNA reads as TGTGCCACCAGCAGAGTTCGAGGGACAGGCGCTTCCGAGCCCCAGCATTTT.

This clone came up a few times. The J gene is TRBJ1-5, the V gene TRBV7-9; D remains ambiguous. The CDR3 loop spans 13 amino acids. Germline V CDR1 and CDR2: SEHNR, FQNEAQ (reference sequence). Deletions cut 5 bases from V and 4 bases from J, with 9 bases between. This CDR3 is CASSRGVNQPQHF. DNA of the CDR3: TGTGCCAGCAGCCGTGGAGTAAATCAGCCCCAGCATTTT.

The chain links TRBV5-1 to TRBJ2-5, with D possibly TRBD2 on 5 matching bases. The germline V and J ends were trimmed by 2 bases and 1 base, with 12 bases remaining between them. CDR1 is SGHRS and CDR2 is YFSETQ in the germline V gene. The CDR3 contains 15 residues. The CDR3 DNA is TGCGCCAGCAGCTTTAGTGCGGGTCCCCAAGAGACCCAGTACTTC. Translated: CASSFSAGPQETQYF.

The J gene is TRBJ2-3, the V gene TRBV4-1; tentatively, D is TRBD2 (5 bases). Trimming took off 0 bases at V and 4 bases at J, with 17 bases between the two ends. The germline gives CDR1 MGHRA, CDR2 YSYEKL. CDR3 size: 17 residues. This chain's CDR3 is CASSQESSVASPDTQYF. The CDR3 coding sequence is TGCGCCAGCAGCCAAGAATCATCAGTTGCTAGCCCAGATACGCAGTATTTT.

The chain is built from TRBV7-9 and TRBJ2-5; 7 bases are a match to TRBD1. V gave up 5 bases and J gave up 3 bases; unmatched junction bases: 9. This CDR3 comprises 15 residues. The V gene's germline CDR1 is SEHNR and CDR2 FQNEAQ (reference sequence). CDR3 sequence (DNA): TGTGCCAGCAGCCCCGGGACAGTCTCAAAAGAGACCCAGTACTTC. Its translation is CASSPGTVSKETQYF. Full variable domain (rest looked up from reference TRBV7-9 and TRBJ2-5): DTGVSQNPRHKITKRGQNVTFRCDPISEHNRLYWYRQTLGQGPEFLTYFQNEAQLEKSRLLSDRFSAERPKGSFSTLEIQRTEQGDSAMYLCASSPGTVSKETQYFGPGTRLLVL.

This clone was seen a handful of times. This sequence joins TRBV18 and TRBJ2-7, with D tentatively TRBD2 (5 bases). The CDR3 has 12 residues. V dropped 6 bases and J dropped 6 bases, with 12 bases sitting between them. The V gene's germline CDR1 is KGHSH and CDR2 LQKENI. The CDR3 nucleotides are TGTGCCAGCTCGGAGAGCGGAGGCGAGCAGTACTTC. It specifies CASSESGGEQYF.

This clone was seen more than once but under ten times. The genes are TRBV9 and TRBJ2-5; 12 bases line up with TRBD2. Germline CDR1 is SGDLS and CDR2 is YYNGEE. The junction had 5 bases not matched to a gene; V was cut back by 0 bases and J by 5 bases. This CDR3 spans 16 amino acids. The CDR3 spells CASSVVSSGGAETQYF. The CDR3 nucleotides read TGTGCCAGCAGCGTAGTTTCTAGCGGGGGGGCGGAGACCCAGTACTTC.

This chain uses TRBV29-1 with TRBJ2-7; 8 bases match TRBD1. The CDR3 sequence is 11 residues long. V dropped 8 bases and J dropped 4; count of bases not matched to a gene: 4. Germline V gene lookup returns CDR1 SQVTM and CDR2 ANQGSEA. CDR3: CSTGQGYEQYF. As DNA, the CDR3 is TGCAGCACCGGACAGGGATACGAGCAGTACTTC.

V gene TRBV19 combines with J gene TRBJ2-7; 9 nucleotides line up with TRBD1. The CDR3 extends over 13 amino acids. V trimming: 5 bases; J trimming: 6 bases; junction bases outside the gene matches: 5. Germline V gene sequence: CDR1 LNHDA, CDR2 SQIVND (reference sequence). CDR3 loop: CASSGTGTGEQYF. Here the CDR3 DNA reads TGTGCCAGTAGTGGGACAGGGACAGGCGAGCAGTACTTC.

V gene TRBV5-8 combines with J gene TRBJ2-5; D possibly corresponds to TRBD1 (5 bases). Trimming took off 0 bases at V and 5 bases at J, with 14 bases between the two ends. The CDR3 totals 15 residues. Per germline, CDR1 SGHTS and CDR2 YDEGEE. The CDR3 coding sequence is TGTGCCAGCAGCTTGGGGGGCAGGGCACGGGAGACCCAGTACTTC. Translating gives CASSLGGRARETQYF.

The rearrangement links TRBV27 to TRBJ2-1; 7 positions match TRBD2. This CDR3 has 13 residues. Germline V gene sequence: CDR1 MNHEY, CDR2 SMNVEV (reference sequence). V was clipped by 5 bases and J by 6 bases; unmatched bases: 4. The CDR3 region has the DNA TGTGCCAGCAGTCCAACTAGCGCCAATGAGCAGTTCTTC. It yields the protein CASSPTSANEQFF.

V usage is TRBV2 and J usage is TRBJ2-5; 10 positions agree with TRBD2. Germline V lookup: CDR1 SNHLY, CDR2 FYNNEI. The CDR3 spans 16 residues. V was clipped by 1 base and J by 5 bases; unmatched bases: 7. CDR3 residues: CASSEGLAGAGETQYF. DNA for the CDR3: TGTGCCAGCAGTGAAGGGCTAGCGGGGGCGGGGGAGACCCAGTACTTC.

This clone was counted a few times. J is TRBJ2-4 and V is TRBV5-1; the D gene is possibly TRBD1 (6 bases). The V end was cut by 4 bases, the J end by 5 bases, with 13 bases between. Per germline, CDR1 SGHRS and CDR2 YFSETQ. This CDR3 contains 14 residues. For the CDR3, the DNA is TGCGCCAGCAGCCTAGGACAGTTAGAAAACATTCAGTACTTC. It specifies CASSLGQLENIQYF.

The chain carries TRBV7-9 and TRBJ1-1, with 9 bases fitting TRBD1. This CDR3 region has 17 residues. With V trimmed by 1 base and J by 2 bases, 8 bases remained unmatched. Germline V CDR1 and CDR2: SEHNR, FQNEAQ (reference sequence). For the CDR3, the DNA is TGTGCCAGCAGCTTAGGTCTTCACAGGGGGCCCAACACTGAAGCTTTCTTT. It encodes CASSLGLHRGPNTEAFF.

The CDR3 loop is CASSIAGGTYEQYF. CDR3 DNA sequence: TGTGCCAGTAGTATAGCGGGGGGTACCTACGAGCAGTACTTC. This chain uses TRBV19 with TRBJ2-7; 7 nucleotides align to TRBD2. The CDR3 is made up of 14 amino acids. V lost 1 base and J lost 2; bases outside the gene matches: 2. Germline assignment: CDR1 LNHDA and CDR2 SQIVND (reference sequence).

The sample holds one count of this clone. The chain has TRBV28 and TRBJ1-2; D is undetermined. Trimming shortened V by 6 bases and J by 4 bases, and 9 bases separated the two germline ends. CDR1 MDHEN and CDR2 SYDVKM come from the germline V gene. The CDR3 runs 12 residues. The CDR3 protein is CASSPLGYGYTF. In nucleotides, the CDR3 is TGTGCCAGCAGCCCCCTAGGCTATGGCTACACCTTC.

This clone has just one count. J is TRBJ1-6 and V is TRBV30; D remains ambiguous. Germline V gene sequence: CDR1 GTSNPN, CDR2 SVGIG (reference sequence). This CDR3 has 15 amino acids. Deletions cut 0 bases from V and 7 bases from J, with 13 bases between. Written as DNA, the CDR3 is TGTGCCTGGAGTGTTGAGACACGGATCAATTCACCCCTCCACTTT. Protein: CAWSVETRINSPLHF.

This chain links TRBV2 with TRBJ1-2, with 12 nucleotides matching TRBD1. Germline V CDR1 and CDR2: SNHLY, FYNNEI. The CDR3 extends over 17 amino acids. V shed 2 bases and J 4 bases; nucleotides not matched to a gene: 8. CDR3 bases: TGTGCCAGCAGTGAACAGGGACAGGGGGCAGCTGGCTATGGCTACACCTTC. Translated: CASSEQGQGAAGYGYTF.

The V gene is TRBV25-1, the J gene TRBJ2-3; 9 bases are a match to TRBD2. The CDR3 consists of 17 residues. V was clipped by 2 bases and J by 3 bases; unmatched bases: 9. CDR1 is MGHDK and CDR2 is SYGVNS in the germline V gene. The CDR3 region is CASSETGAGGGTDTQYF. The CDR3 coding sequence is TGTGCCAGCAGTGAAACTGGAGCGGGGGGTGGGACAGATACGCAGTATTTT.

V is TRBV19 and J is TRBJ2-6; D is unresolved. Trimming took off 3 bases at V and 0 bases at J, with 6 bases between the two ends. This CDR3 is 15 amino acids long. Germline V gives CDR1 LNHDA, CDR2 SQIVND (reference sequence). CDR3 amino acids: CASSMMSSGANVLTF. The DNA of the CDR3 is TGTGCCAGTAGTATGATGAGCTCTGGGGCCAACGTCCTGACTTTC.

CDR3 loop: CASGLQGGIDVSPLHF. CDR3 DNA: TGTGCCAGTGGTCTCCAGGGTGGGATAGATGTTTCACCCCTCCACTTT. The chain recombines TRBV19 with TRBJ1-6; D might be TRBD1 (5 bases). The V end lost 8 bases, the J end lost 9 bases, and 23 bases lay between the germline ends. CDR1 and CDR2 (germline): LNHDA, SQIVND (reference sequence). CDR3 size: 16 residues.

The chain is built from TRBV7-9 and TRBJ2-7; 10 positions match TRBD2. CDR1 SEHNR and CDR2 FQNEAQ come from the germline V gene (reference sequence). V trimming: 1 base; J trimming: 3 bases; junction bases outside the gene matches: 3. The CDR3 consists of 15 residues. The CDR3 loop reads CASSLVASGSYEQYF. Written as DNA, the CDR3 is TGTGCCAGCAGCTTAGTAGCTAGCGGGAGCTACGAGCAGTACTTC. The full variable domain, its missing parts supplied by reference TRBV7-9 and TRBJ2-7, is DTGVSQNPRHKITKRGQNVTFRCDPISEHNRLYWYRQTLGQGPEFLTYFQNEAQLEKSRLLSDRFSAERPKGSFSTLEIQRTEQGDSAMYLCASSLVASGSYEQYFGPGTRLTVT.

J is TRBJ2-5 and V is TRBV6-6; tentatively, D is TRBD1 (6 bases). The CDR3 sequence is 12 residues long. V was trimmed by 4 bases and J by 8 bases, leaving 11 bases between them. Germline V gene sequence: CDR1 MNHNY, CDR2 SVGAGI (reference sequence). The CDR3 region is CASSFQQGTQYF. CDR3 nucleotide sequence: TGTGCCAGCAGTTTCCAACAGGGAACCCAGTACTTC.

This chain connects TRBV11-2 to TRBJ2-7; 10 positions match TRBD2. This CDR3 region has 16 residues. Looked up from germline, CDR1 is SGHAT and CDR2 is FQNNGV. V was pared by 1 base and J by 3 bases, with 6 bases of the junction left unmatched. The CDR3 DNA reads TGTGCCAGCAGCTTAGTGCGACTAGCGGGCCACTACGAGCAGTACTTC. It yields the protein CASSLVRLAGHYEQYF.

This chain connects TRBV19 to TRBJ1-1; D not certain. The V end lost 1 base, the J end lost 1 base, and 10 bases lay between the germline ends. Germline V gene sequence: CDR1 LNHDA, CDR2 SQIVND (reference sequence). The CDR3 totals 15 residues. CDR3 sequence (DNA): TGTGCCAGTAGTATAGTTCGGTTTTGGAACACTGAAGCTTTCTTT. It codes for CASSIVRFWNTEAFF.

This clone appeared a few times. This chain connects TRBV28 to TRBJ1-4; no reliable D call. In germline, CDR1 is MDHEN, CDR2 SYDVKM. V was clipped by 5 bases and J by 8 bases, with 18 bases between them. This CDR3 has 15 residues. The CDR3 protein is CASSPPSGSEEKLFF. CDR3 sequence (DNA): TGTGCCAGCAGTCCACCGAGCGGGTCGGAGGAAAAACTGTTTTTT.

The rearrangement links TRBV2 to TRBJ1-1; D gene uncertain. The CDR3 is 14 amino acids. V was trimmed by 6 bases and J by 1 base, leaving 12 bases between them. Germline V gene data show CDR1 as SNHLY and CDR2 as FYNNEI. The DNA of the CDR3 is TGTGCCAGCAGCTCAGCGACGGGGAACACTGAAGCTTTCTTT. Residues: CASSSATGNTEAFF. Full variable domain (outside the CDR3, taken from reference TRBV2 and TRBJ1-1): EPEVTQTPSHQVTQMGQEVILRCVPISNHLYFYWYRQILGQKVEFLVSFYNNEISEKSEIFDDQFSVERPDGSNFTLKIRSTKLEDSAMYFCASSSATGNTEAFFGQGTRLTVV.

This clone was seen a few times. The rearrangement joins TRBV6-5 to TRBJ1-5; 8 positions match TRBD1. The CDR3 totals 15 residues. The V gene's germline CDR1 is MNHEY and CDR2 SVGAGI. V was pared by 6 bases and J by 7 bases, with 11 bases of the junction left unmatched. The CDR3 DNA sequence: TGTGCCAGCAGCGCTCAGGGGGCGTCTACCCAGCCCCAGCATTTT. It is translated as CASSAQGASTQPQHF.